The TCR beta chain described here comes from a study of blood T cell repertoires in COVID-19. The CDR3 has 14 residues. The germline V gene has CDR1 WNHNN and CDR2 SYGVQD (reference sequence). The V and J ends lost 0 bases and 1 base respectively, with 6 bases between them. Assay: immunoSEQ multiplex PCR; the TCRdb copy retains only in-frame clones and omits some. The sample shows about 180,000 clones, approximately 83% of them seen only once. This rearrangement joins TRBV10-1 to TRBJ2-5; D gene unclear. Source material: peripheral blood. This clonotype was sampled from a woman in her thirties or forties with COVID-19, enrolled during active disease. The CDR3: CASSESNTQETQYF. The CDR3 DNA reads TGCGCCAGCAGTGAGTCGAACACCCAAGAGACCCAGTACTTC.